This record covers a single T cell receptor (beta chain). Its antigen remains unidentified. Blood CD8+ and CD4+ T cells underwent high-throughput TCR beta sequencing. The CD8+ and CD4+ T cells were isolated magnetically using a negative isolation approach, whereas the TEMRA cells were enriched by FACS. Roughly 0.5 to 1 ug RNA was reverse transcribed with random hexamers. The TCR beta CDR3 was amplified by immunoSEQ multiplex PCR across 54 Vbeta, 13 Jbeta. TCRdb re-called the immunoSEQ multiplex PCR reads with MiXCR, one entry per CDR3 protein. The sample has about 250,000 distinct CDR3 sequences, 90% to 95% seen once; the top ten hold about 0.071%. These data are taken from a study of CD8 T cells in Susac syndrome. Study-wide points: The number of individuals included in the study's TCR sequencing and HLA analysis was acknowledged as relatively small.

The clonotype was recovered from a human donor with multiple sclerosis. What was sequenced was CD4+ T cells from PBMCs.

The CDR3 sequence: CAWEINTEAFF. CDR3 DNA: TGTGCCTGGGAGATTAACACTGAAGCTTTCTTT. This chain uses TRBV30 with TRBJ1-1, with D hard to call. Trimming took 5 bases from V and 2 from J, leaving 6 bases between them. This CDR3 comprises 11 residues. The V gene's germline CDR1 is GTSNPN and CDR2 SVGIG (reference sequence).